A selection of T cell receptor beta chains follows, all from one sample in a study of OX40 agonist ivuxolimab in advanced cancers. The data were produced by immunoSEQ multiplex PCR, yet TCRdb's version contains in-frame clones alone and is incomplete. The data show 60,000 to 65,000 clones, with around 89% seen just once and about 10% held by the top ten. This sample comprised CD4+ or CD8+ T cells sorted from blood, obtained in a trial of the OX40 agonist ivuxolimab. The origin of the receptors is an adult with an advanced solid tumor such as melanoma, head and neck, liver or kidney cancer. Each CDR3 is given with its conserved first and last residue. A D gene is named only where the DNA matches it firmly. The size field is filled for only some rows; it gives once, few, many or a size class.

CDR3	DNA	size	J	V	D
CASRPAGTSTGELFF	TGTGCCAGCAGACCTGCCGGGACTTCCACCGGGGAGCTGTTTTTT	-	TRBJ2-2	TRBV5-4	-
CASSLTGPITDTQYF	TGTGCCAGTAGTCTGACAGGGCCCATTACGGATACGCAGTATTTT	-	TRBJ2-3	TRBV19	TRBD1
CASSHQRSTYEQYF	TGTGCCAGCAGCCACCAGCGCAGCACCTACGAGCAGTACTTC	-	TRBJ2-7	TRBV6-6	-
CASSLAGQGDIQYF	TGCGCCAGCAGCTTGGCCGGACAGGGTGACATTCAGTACTTC	-	TRBJ2-4	TRBV5-1	TRBD1
CASSFESPGNTIYF	TGTGCCAGCAGTTTCGAGAGCCCTGGAAACACCATATATTTT	-	TRBJ1-3	TRBV28	-
CASSAYRVQETQYF	TGTGCCAGCAGCGCATATAGAGTCCAAGAGACCCAGTACTTC	-	TRBJ2-5	TRBV7-9	-
CASSEPLAGVRNEQFF	TGTGCCAGCAGTGAGCCTCTAGCGGGAGTCCGCAATGAGCAGTTCTTC	-	TRBJ2-1	TRBV27	TRBD2
CASSYYGELFF	TGTGCCAGCAGTTATTACGGGGAGCTGTTTTTT	-	TRBJ2-2	TRBV27	-
CASRTGMKNTGELFF	TGTGCCAGCAGGACAGGAATGAAGAACACCGGGGAGCTGTTTTTT	-	TRBJ2-2	TRBV11-3	-
CASSLATGSLSSYEQYF	TGCGCCAGCAGCTTGGCGACCGGCAGCCTGAGCTCCTACGAGCAGTACTTC	-	TRBJ2-7	TRBV5-1	-
CASSVGQAQETQYF	TGTGCCAGCAGTGTCGGACAGGCTCAAGAGACCCAGTACTTC	-	TRBJ2-5	TRBV6-1	TRBD1
CASSQGGRQTYEQYF	TGTGCCAGCAGTCAGGGTGGACGGCAGACCTACGAGCAGTACTTC	-	TRBJ2-7	TRBV6-5	-
CASSLGRRWGTEAFF	TGCGCCAGCAGCTTGGGACGTCGGTGGGGCACTGAAGCTTTCTTT	-	TRBJ1-1	TRBV5-1	-
CASSFDLGANEQFF	TGTGCCAGCAGCTTCGACCTCGGGGCCAATGAGCAGTTCTTC	-	TRBJ2-1	TRBV7-8	-
CASSSPSGGPGEQFF	TGTGCCAGCAGTTCACCTAGCGGGGGGCCCGGTGAGCAGTTCTTC	-	TRBJ2-1	TRBV6-5	TRBD2
CASRKDRAENQPQHF	TGTGCCAGCAGGAAAGACAGGGCAGAGAATCAGCCCCAGCATTTT	-	TRBJ1-5	TRBV2	TRBD1
CASTPPQGWGVNTEAFF	TGTGCCAGCACCCCCCCTCAGGGGTGGGGGGTCAACACTGAAGCTTTCTTT	-	TRBJ1-1	TRBV5-6	-
CASSSRGGAYYGYTF	TGCGCCAGCAGCTCCCGGGGGGGCGCTTACTATGGCTACACCTTC	-	TRBJ1-2	TRBV5-1	-
CASRPGPSYNEQFF	TGTGCCAGTAGACCGGGCCCCTCCTACAATGAGCAGTTCTTC	-	TRBJ2-1	TRBV19	-
CSARGRTEAFF	TGCAGTGCTAGAGGGCGCACTGAAGCTTTCTTT	few	TRBJ1-1	TRBV20-1	-
CASITPGGPGNSPLHF	TGTGCCAGCATCACCCCAGGGGGGCCGGGCAATTCACCCCTCCACTTT	-	TRBJ1-6	TRBV28	TRBD1
CATSGSTDTQYF	TGTGCGACGAGCGGGAGCACAGATACGCAGTATTTT	-	TRBJ2-3	TRBV12-5	-